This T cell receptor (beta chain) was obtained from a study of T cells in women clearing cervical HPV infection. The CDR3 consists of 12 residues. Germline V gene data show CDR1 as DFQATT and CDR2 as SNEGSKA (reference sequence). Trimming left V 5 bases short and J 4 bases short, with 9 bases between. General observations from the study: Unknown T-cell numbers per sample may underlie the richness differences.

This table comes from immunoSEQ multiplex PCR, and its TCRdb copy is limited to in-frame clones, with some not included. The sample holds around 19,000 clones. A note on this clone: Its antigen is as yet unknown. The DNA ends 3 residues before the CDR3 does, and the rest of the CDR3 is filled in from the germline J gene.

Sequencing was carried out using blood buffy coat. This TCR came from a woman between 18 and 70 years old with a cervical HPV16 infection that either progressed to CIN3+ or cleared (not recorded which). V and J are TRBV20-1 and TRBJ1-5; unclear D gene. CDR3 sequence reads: CSAGAGNQPQHF. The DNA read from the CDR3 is TGCAGTGCTGGAGCGGGGAATCAGCCC.